This T cell receptor (beta chain) was profiled in a study of T cell changes during pregnancy in multiple sclerosis. Clones were read by immunoSEQ multiplex PCR, and TCRdb kept only the in-frame ones, dropping some. The sample lists under 30,000 clones, approximately 91% occurring once. J lost 3 bases, V lost 0 bases, and 4 bases had no gene match. This CDR3 has 15 amino acids. Germline V gene data show CDR1 as SGHVS and CDR2 as FNYEAQ. The TCR comes from a female donor with multiple sclerosis, enrolled in a pregnancy study. The J gene is TRBJ2-7, the V gene TRBV7-6; 8 positions agree with TRBD1. The sample in question was CD8+ T cells from peripheral blood mononuclear cells, obtained after pregnancy. The CDR3: CASSLADRVDYEQYF. CDR3 nucleotide sequence: TGTGCCAGCAGCTTAGCGGACAGGGTCGACTACGAGCAGTACTTC. Drawing the rest from reference TRBV7-6 and TRBJ2-7, the complete variable domain is GAGVSQSPRYKVTKRGQDVALRCDPISGHVSLYWYRQALGQGPEFLTYFNYEAQQDKSGLPNDRFSAERPEGSISTLTIQRTEQRDSAMYRCASSLADRVDYEQYFGPGTRLTVT.